Listed here are 16 T cell receptor beta chains from one sample, sequenced in a study. Treg sorting used a CD4+CD25+CD127-/low gate. TCRdb independently ran MiXCR on the 5' RACE reads; one entry per CDR3 protein. The sample carries 35,000 to 50,000 distinct CDR3 sequences, around 20% recorded once. Sequenced input: Tregs sorted from blood. These receptors were collected from a female donor with breast cancer.

Only a few counts were recorded for this clonotype. The genes are TRBV7-3 and TRBJ1-5; D not resolved. The ends were cut back, 8 bases at V and 0 bases at J, with 23 bases in the middle. The CDR3 covers 18 residues. In germline, CDR1 is SGHTA, CDR2 FQGTGA. The CDR3 DNA follows: TGTGCCAGCGCATTCGGGCAGCCTCCTTTGAGTAGCAATCAGCCCCAGCATTTT. Its translation is CASAFGQPPLSSNQPQHF.

As to this clonotype: This may come from a read error, since a much larger clone is one base off. The V and J genes are TRBV6-6 and TRBJ2-1, with D perhaps matching TRBD1 or TRBD2 (5 bases each). Trimming shortened V by 4 bases and J by 9 bases, and 16 bases separated the two germline ends. Germline CDR1 MNHNY, CDR2 SVGAGI (reference sequence). The CDR3 spans 14 residues. Here the CDR3 DNA reads TGTGCCAGCAGTTGCTCCGGGGACCGCGGTGAGCAGTTCTTC. Its protein product is CASSCSGDRGEQFF.

This clonotype has at least ten counts. This chain uses TRBV28 with TRBJ2-3, with 16 bases matching TRBD2. Germline CDR1 reads MDHEN; CDR2 reads SYDVKM. Trimming took 7 bases from V and 0 from J; bases not matched to a gene: 7. The CDR3 spans 18 residues. CDR3 amino acids: CASTSGGLAGGSTDTQYF. As DNA, the CDR3 is TGTGCCAGCACCTCGGGGGGACTAGCGGGAGGGAGCACAGATACGCAGTATTTT.

This chain uses TRBV13 with TRBJ2-1; 8 bases agree with TRBD2. CDR1 and CDR2 from the germline V gene are PRHDT and FYEKMQ (reference sequence). The CDR3 totals 15 residues. The J segment lost 0 bases and the V segment lost 3 bases, leaving 1 base of the junction unmatched. The CDR3 is CASSFGGGSYNEQFF. CDR3 nucleotides: TGTGCCAGCAGCTTCGGGGGGGGCTCCTACAATGAGCAGTTCTTC.

A remark on this clonotype: Its ends do not fully match the called genes, so a read error is possible. The V gene is TRBV27, the J gene TRBJ2-7, with unresolved D. This CDR3 has 13 amino acids. Germline V gene data show CDR1 as MNHEY and CDR2 as SMNVEV (reference sequence). The CDR3 loop is CTSSLSPKHEQYF. The CDR3 bases are TGTACCAGCAGTTTATCGCCCAAGCACGAGCAGTACTTC.

This clonotype was detected many times. V is TRBV20-1 and J is TRBJ2-5; 8 bases fit TRBD2. Germline V gives CDR1 DFQATT, CDR2 SNEGSKA (reference sequence). The CDR3 runs 17 residues. The J segment lost 0 bases and the V segment lost 2 bases, leaving 11 bases of the junction unmatched. The CDR3 nucleotides read TGCAGTGCTAGACTAGCGGGCCTTCTCCAGTACCAAGAGACCCAGTACTTC. This encodes CSARLAGLLQYQETQYF.

CDR3 region: CASSFAADGYTF. CDR3 DNA: TGTGCCAGCAGCTTCGCAGCGGATGGCTACACCTTC. The chain has TRBV7-9 and TRBJ1-2; D is unresolved. Germline V gives CDR1 SEHNR, CDR2 FQNEAQ (reference sequence). This CDR3 region has 12 residues. Trimming pared 3 bases from V and 6 bases from J, leaving 8 bases between.

V usage is TRBV27 and J usage is TRBJ2-7; D is possibly TRBD2 (5 bases). The V gene's germline CDR1 is MNHEY and CDR2 SMNVEV (reference sequence). This CDR3 is built from 13 residues. V was shortened by 5 bases and J by 1 base, with 9 bases between the two germline ends. CDR3 bases: TGTGCCAGCAGTCTACGGGGTTCCTACGAGCAGTACTTC. It translates to CASSLRGSYEQYF.

This clonotype was counted a few times. The genes are TRBV6-1 and TRBJ2-4; D is uncertain. Germline V gene lookup returns CDR1 MNHNS and CDR2 SASEGT. The V end lost 0 bases, the J end lost 1 base, and 7 bases lay between the germline ends. This CDR3 is 15 amino acids long. The CDR3 coding sequence is TGTGCCAGCAGTGAAGCGGAAGGGGCCAAAAACATTCAGTACTTC. Encoded protein: CASSEAEGAKNIQYF.

In this sample, this clonotype turned up a few times. The rearrangement joins TRBV12-3 or TRBV12-4 to TRBJ2-7, with TRBD1 identical over 8 bases. The CDR3 runs to 15 residues. Trimming removed 1 base from V and 0 bases from J; junction bases left unmatched: 2. The CDR3 DNA reads as TGTGCCAGCAGTTTAGGGACAGGGAGCTCCTACGAGCAGTACTTC. This gives the protein CASSLGTGSSYEQYF.

A note on this clonotype: A read error is possible here, since a much larger clone lies one base away. The chain links TRBV28 to TRBJ1-4; 8 nucleotides align to TRBD1. CDR3 length: 18 residues. Germline V gives CDR1 MDHEN, CDR2 SYDVKM. Germline trimming cut 5 bases from V and 0 bases from J; bases unmatched to any gene: 11. CDR3 in amino acids: CASSLQGAGTSTNEKLFF. The DNA for the CDR3 is TGTGCCAGCAGTCTCCAGGGGGCGGGGACCTCAACTAATGAAAAACTGTTTTTT.

As DNA, the CDR3 is TGTGCCAGGAGGGGAAGGCAAGAGACCCAGTACTTC. It yields the protein CARRGRQETQYF. The rearrangement uses TRBV2 and TRBJ2-5; possibly TRBD1 or TRBD2 for D (5 bases each). The CDR3 covers 12 residues. The germline V gene encodes CDR1 SNHLY and CDR2 FYNNEI. V was pared by 9 bases and J by 2 bases, with 10 bases between.

This chain uses TRBV27 with TRBJ2-1; D uncertain. Trimming took 3 bases from V and 1 from J, leaving 10 bases between them. Germline-derived CDR1 and CDR2 are MNHEY and SMNVEV (reference sequence). This CDR3 has 15 residues. The CDR3 loop reads CASSFGVVSYNEQFF. The CDR3 DNA reads TGTGCCAGCAGTTTTGGGGTAGTTTCCTACAATGAGCAGTTCTTC.

This clonotype was detected ten times or more. This rearrangement joins TRBV9 to TRBJ2-2; TRBD2 aligns across 11 bases. This CDR3 region has 16 residues. The trim removed 2 bases at V and 3 bases at J, leaving 3 bases unmatched. In germline, CDR1 is SGDLS, CDR2 YYNGEE. Here the CDR3 reads CASSVTSGSHTGELFF. The DNA for the CDR3 is TGTGCCAGCAGCGTTACTAGCGGGAGTCACACCGGGGAGCTGTTTTTT.

This clonotype was seen more than once but under ten times. J is TRBJ1-1 and V is TRBV30, with no clear D. Trimming took off 2 bases at V and 0 bases at J, with 10 bases between the two ends. From germline, CDR1 is GTSNPN and CDR2 SVGIG (reference sequence). The CDR3 length is 14 residues. CDR3 coding DNA: TGTGCCTGGAGTTCGTTAGGGATGAACACTGAAGCTTTCTTT. Amino acid sequence: CAWSSLGMNTEAFF.

This clonotype has a handful of counts. This chain links TRBV3-1 with TRBJ2-7; D gene unclear. The CDR3 is made up of 11 amino acids. CDR1 and CDR2 (germline): LGHDT, YNNKEL (reference sequence). V lost 1 base to trimming and J lost 4 bases, with 2 bases between them. The CDR3 DNA follows: TGTGCCAGCAGCCAAGGGTACGAGCAGTACTTC. Amino acids: CASSQGYEQYF.